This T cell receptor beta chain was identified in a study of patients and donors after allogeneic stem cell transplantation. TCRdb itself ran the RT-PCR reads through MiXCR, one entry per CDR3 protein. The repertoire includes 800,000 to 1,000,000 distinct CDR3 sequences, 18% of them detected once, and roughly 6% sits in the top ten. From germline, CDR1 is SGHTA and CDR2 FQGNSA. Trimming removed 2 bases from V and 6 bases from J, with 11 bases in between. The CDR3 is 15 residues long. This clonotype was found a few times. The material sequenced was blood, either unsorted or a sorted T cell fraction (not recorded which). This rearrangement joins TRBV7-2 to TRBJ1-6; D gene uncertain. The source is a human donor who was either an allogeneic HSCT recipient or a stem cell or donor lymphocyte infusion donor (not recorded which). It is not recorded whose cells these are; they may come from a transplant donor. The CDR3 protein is CASSLRSRSNSPLHF. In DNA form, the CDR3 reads TGTGCCAGCAGCTTAAGGAGCAGGTCTAATTCACCCCTCCACTTT.